A single sample is the source of the 27 T cell receptor beta chains below, sequenced in a study of shared clonotypes between healthy human individuals. The method was immunoSEQ multiplex PCR; TCRdb's version includes in-frame clones alone and lacks a portion of them. Of roughly 2.1 million clones in the sample, 85% to 95% were seen once. Naive CD8 isolation took CD45RO-negative cells positively selected for CCR7 and excluded terminally differentiated effector memory CD45RA+ cells. The source material was naive CD8+ T cells from PBMCs. The receptors come from a man younger than 35 in good health. Some clones in this sample may be carry-over from other donors' samples.

V gene TRBV21-1 combines with J gene TRBJ1-2. TRBV21-1 is assigned pseudogene status. This CDR3 contains 15 residues. The CDR3 nucleotides read TGTGCCAGCAGCCCCCGAGGTGGGGGGCATGGTGGCTACACCTTC. It is translated as CASSPRGGGHGGYTF.

J is TRBJ2-4 and V is TRBV9, with D unresolved. The V gene's germline CDR1 is SGDLS and CDR2 YYNGEE. V was trimmed by 5 bases and J by 3 bases, leaving 9 bases between them. CDR3 size: 13 residues. The CDR3 coding sequence is TGTGCCAGCAGTCCTCGAGGCAAAAACATTCAGTACTTC. Protein sequence: CASSPRGKNIQYF.

On this clone itself: This CDR3 is also generated by other DNA sequences in the sample. The chain is built from TRBV9 and TRBJ2-1; 9 positions agree with TRBD2. Germline V gene sequence: CDR1 SGDLS, CDR2 YYNGEE. The CDR3 extends over 15 amino acids. V lost 0 bases, J lost 7 bases, and 5 bases stayed unmatched. The CDR3 reads CASSVGLAGTNEQFF. In DNA, the CDR3 is TGTGCCAGCAGCGTAGGGCTAGCGGGAACGAATGAGCAGTTCTTC.

The CDR3 sequence: CSVVGENVDTQYF. CDR3 in DNA: TGCAGCGTTGTAGGGGAGAACGTAGATACGCAGTATTTT. The J gene is TRBJ2-3, the V gene TRBV29-1; D may match TRBD1 or TRBD2 (5 bases each). The CDR3 totals 13 residues. The germline CDR1 and CDR2 sequences are SQVTM and ANQGSEA. V shed 4 bases and J shed 5 bases, with 13 bases lying between them.

The chain is built from TRBV28 and TRBJ2-5; TRBD1 is a possible D gene (5 bases). The CDR3 consists of 14 residues. Germline V gene lookup returns CDR1 MDHEN and CDR2 SYDVKM. Deletions cut 5 bases from V and 1 base from J, with 11 bases between. CDR3 region: CASSPDRLQETQYF. The DNA for the CDR3 is TGTGCCAGCAGTCCAGACAGACTCCAAGAGACCCAGTACTTC.

This clone was recorded only once. This rearrangement joins TRBV11-2 to TRBJ1-1; D possibly corresponds to TRBD1 (5 bases). Trimming removed 0 bases from V and 3 bases from J, with 14 bases in between. Germline CDR1 and CDR2: SGHAT and FQNNGV. The CDR3 has 16 amino acids. DNA of the CDR3: TGTGCCAGCAGCTTAGATCCGGCTTGGGGGTACACTGAAGCTTTCTTT. Translation gives CASSLDPAWGYTEAFF.

The chain links TRBV28 to TRBJ1-1; 9 nucleotides align to TRBD1. Germline values: CDR1 MDHEN, CDR2 SYDVKM. The CDR3 is made up of 16 amino acids. V lost 5 bases and J lost 6; bases outside the gene matches: 13. The CDR3 loop reads CASSPQQGAAGSEAFF. The CDR3, as DNA: TGTGCCAGCAGTCCGCAACAGGGGGCGGCAGGTTCTGAAGCTTTCTTT.

This clone was seen only once. V is TRBV30 and J is TRBJ2-1; 7 bases agree with TRBD2. This CDR3 has 15 amino acids. CDR1 GTSNPN and CDR2 SVGIG come from the germline V gene (reference sequence). Unmatched junction bases numbered 7, after V lost 0 bases and J lost 5 bases. The CDR3 DNA follows: TGTGCCTGGAGTGTAGGTCCCGGACTAGACAATGAGCAGTTCTTC. Protein: CAWSVGPGLDNEQFF.

This rearrangement joins TRBV6-1 to TRBJ2-7; 9 positions match TRBD2. V shed 4 bases and J 3 bases; nucleotides not matched to a gene: 10. This CDR3 has 16 residues. CDR1 and CDR2 from the germline V gene are MNHNS and SASEGT. CDR3 sequence: CASSAGKLAGVYEQYF. CDR3 in DNA: TGTGCCAGCAGTGCCGGGAAACTAGCGGGTGTCTACGAGCAGTACTTC.

This clone was seen once. J is TRBJ1-1 and V is TRBV19; D might be TRBD1 (5 bases). The CDR3 is 15 amino acids. V was clipped by 5 bases and J by 0 bases, with 13 bases between them. Germline values: CDR1 LNHDA, CDR2 SQIVND (reference sequence). In nucleotides, the CDR3 is TGTGCCAGTAGTCACAACAGGCGCATGAACACTGAAGCTTTCTTT. It specifies CASSHNRRMNTEAFF.

This clone was observed a single time. The chain couples TRBV19 to TRBJ1-1; no reliable D call. Germline V lookup: CDR1 LNHDA, CDR2 SQIVND (reference sequence). The germline V and J ends were trimmed by 3 bases and 8 bases, with 13 bases remaining between them. The length of the CDR3 is 13 residues. CDR3 nucleotides: TGTGCCAGTAGTATTGAAGTCTCCCACGAAGCTTTCTTT. Translation gives CASSIEVSHEAFF. The entire variable domain, with the rest obtained from reference TRBV19 and TRBJ1-1, is as follows: DGGITQSPKYLFRKEGQNVTLSCEQNLNHDAMYWYRQDPGQGLRLIYYSQIVNDFQKGDIAEGYSVSREKKESFPLTVTSAQKNPTAFYLCASSIEVSHEAFFGQGTRLTVV.

This clone was detected once. J is TRBJ1-4 and V is TRBV28; 10 nucleotides line up with TRBD1. Germline CDR1 reads MDHEN; CDR2 reads SYDVKM. The CDR3 runs to 14 residues. V lost 5 bases and J lost 10; bases outside the gene matches: 7. CDR3 loop: CASSTTGGRGKLFF. The CDR3 DNA sequence: TGTGCCAGCAGTACGACAGGGGGCCGTGGAAAACTGTTTTTT. The whole variable domain, remainder taken from reference TRBV28 and TRBJ1-4, is DVKVTQSSRYLVKRTGEKVFLECVQDMDHENMFWYRQDPGLGLRLIYFSYDVKMKEKGDIPEGYSVSREKKERFSLILESASTNQTSMYLCASSTTGGRGKLFFGSGTQLSVL.

The rearrangement joins TRBV4-3 to TRBJ2-7; TRBD1 matches at 7 bases. Unmatched junction bases numbered 0, after V lost 1 base and J lost 0 bases. The CDR3 sequence is 14 residues long. The germline CDR1 and CDR2 sequences are LGHNA and YSLEER. The CDR3 here is CASSQGDSSYEQYF. DNA for the CDR3: TGCGCCAGCAGCCAAGGGGACAGCTCCTACGAGCAGTACTTC.

This chain joins TRBV28 and TRBJ2-1; a weak D match, TRBD1 (5 bases). The V gene's germline CDR1 is MDHEN and CDR2 SYDVKM. This CDR3 has 14 amino acids. The V end lost 4 bases, the J end lost 6 bases, and 13 bases lay between the germline ends. The CDR3 DNA sequence: TGTGCCAGCAGTTCCGCCCTAGGGGCCAATGAGCAGTTCTTC. Residues: CASSSALGANEQFF.

This clone was seen once. V usage is TRBV5-1 and J usage is TRBJ1-1; D is ambiguous. Germline V gene sequence: CDR1 SGHRS, CDR2 YFSETQ. The V gene lost 2 bases and the J gene lost 1 base, with 9 bases spanning the gap. This CDR3 is 14 amino acids long. The CDR3 reads CASSFSPGNTEAFF. CDR3 bases: TGCGCCAGCAGCTTCTCACCCGGGAACACTGAAGCTTTCTTT.

This chain connects TRBV27 to TRBJ1-5, with a tentative D call TRBD1 (5 bases). V was trimmed by 6 bases and J by 6 bases, leaving 12 bases between them. The CDR3 extends over 13 amino acids. Germline CDR1 is MNHEY and CDR2 is SMNVEV (reference sequence). The CDR3 loop is CASRQTVIQPQHF. CDR3 bases: TGTGCCAGCAGACAGACAGTAATTCAGCCCCAGCATTTT.

The chain links TRBV10-1 to TRBJ2-5; 9 nucleotides match TRBD2. The CDR3 totals 16 residues. Germline CDR1 and CDR2: WNHNN and SYGVQD (reference sequence). The ends lost 10 bases at V and 4 bases at J; junction bases unmatched: 16. The CDR3 coding sequence is TGCGCCATAGGGGGGCGGGAGGGCCGGTACGTAGAGACCCAGTACTTC. It specifies CAIGGREGRYVETQYF.

This chain uses TRBV11-2 with TRBJ2-1; TRBD2 agrees at 7 bases. J was trimmed by 6 bases and V by 0 bases; bases with no gene match: 5. Germline-derived CDR1 and CDR2 are SGHAT and FQNNGV. This CDR3 is built from 15 residues. This CDR3 is CASSLDGGGANEQFF. The CDR3 bases are TGTGCCAGCAGCTTAGACGGCGGGGGAGCCAATGAGCAGTTCTTC.

J is TRBJ2-1 and V is TRBV7-8; TRBD2 agrees at 12 bases. Germline assignment: CDR1 SGHVS and CDR2 FQNEAQ. J gave up 6 bases and V 0 bases, and 9 bases lay outside the gene matches. This CDR3 region has 18 residues. In DNA form, the CDR3 reads TGTGCCAGCAGCTTAGCTTGGCTAGCGGGAGGGACGGGCAATGAGCAGTTCTTC. Amino acid sequence: CASSLAWLAGGTGNEQFF.

The chain combines TRBV11-2 with TRBJ2-7; tentatively, D is TRBD2 (5 bases). The CDR3 has 16 amino acids. Between the trimmed V and J ends, which lost 2 bases and 7 bases, there was a span of 21 bases. CDR1 and CDR2 (germline): SGHAT, FQNNGV. CDR3 nucleotide sequence: TGTGCCAGCAGCTTACTCCTAGCAGGCCCGCTCTGGGAGCAGTACTTC. Its translation is CASSLLLAGPLWEQYF.

For this clone: At the DNA level, this CDR3 is encoded by other sequences in the same sample as well. CDR3 protein: CAWSLAYEQYF. The CDR3 region has the DNA TGTGCCTGGAGCCTAGCGTACGAGCAGTACTTC. The V gene is TRBV30, the J gene TRBJ2-7, with D maybe TRBD2 (6 bases). Germline V gene lookup returns CDR1 GTSNPN and CDR2 SVGIG (reference sequence). This CDR3 region has 11 residues. V lost 3 bases, J lost 4 bases, and 7 bases lay in between.

The chain combines TRBV9 with TRBJ2-3; 8 positions agree with TRBD2. The germline V gene encodes CDR1 SGDLS and CDR2 YYNGEE. J was trimmed by 0 bases and V by 3 bases; bases with no gene match: 12. The CDR3 is 18 amino acids. As DNA, the CDR3 is TGTGCCAGCAGCGGCAGGCACTCAGCGGGAGCTAGCACAGATACGCAGTATTTT. Its translation: CASSGRHSAGASTDTQYF.

This clone appeared a few times. Other nucleotide sequences from this sample produce the same CDR3. V is TRBV9 and J is TRBJ2-2; tentative D call: TRBD2 (6 bases). The CDR3 runs to 15 residues. V shed 0 bases and J shed 1 base, with 7 bases lying between them. Germline assignment: CDR1 SGDLS and CDR2 YYNGEE. DNA of the CDR3: TGTGCCAGCAGCGTAGGGGGAGGGAACACCGGGGAGCTGTTTTTT. It encodes CASSVGGGNTGELFF.

This sequence joins TRBV5-4 and TRBJ2-1; 8 positions match TRBD2. Germline CDR1 SGHNT, CDR2 YYREEE (reference sequence). J was trimmed by 6 bases and V by 3 bases; bases with no gene match: 5. The CDR3 totals 14 residues. CDR3 loop: CASSWTGGVNEQFF. The CDR3 DNA reads as TGTGCCAGCAGCTGGACGGGAGGGGTCAATGAGCAGTTCTTC.

This clone has just a few counts. The chain employs TRBV9 and TRBJ1-1, with D unclear. Germline CDR1 and CDR2: SGDLS and YYNGEE. The CDR3 runs 13 residues. V dropped 0 bases and J dropped 8 bases, with 11 bases sitting between them. The DNA for the CDR3 is TGTGCCAGCAGCGTAGTTAGGGCTTGGGAAGCTTTCTTT. Translated: CASSVVRAWEAFF.

The genes are TRBV5-6 and TRBJ2-2; D gene unclear. This CDR3 comprises 17 residues. Germline values: CDR1 SGHDT, CDR2 YYEEEE. V was shortened by 1 base and J by 0 bases, with 13 bases between the two germline ends. The CDR3, as DNA: TGTGCCAGCAGCTTGACGTGGTCAGGCGCGAACACCGGGGAGCTGTTTTTT. This sequence encodes CASSLTWSGANTGELFF.

This clone was seen only a few times. The chain employs TRBV27 and TRBJ1-1; 7 bases align to TRBD1. Losses at the gene ends were 4 bases for V and 1 base for J; bases not matched to a gene: 3. Germline V gene sequence: CDR1 MNHEY, CDR2 SMNVEV (reference sequence). CDR3 length: 14 residues. CDR3 in amino acids: CASSWAGGNTEAFF. In DNA form, the CDR3 reads TGTGCCAGCAGTTGGGCAGGGGGGAACACTGAAGCTTTCTTT.